This TCR beta chain was documented in a study of CD8 T cells in Susac syndrome (dated 2019 in TCRdb). At the level of the whole study: Repertoire sequencing was used to test whether CD8+ T cell activation and differentiation in Susac syndrome was antigen driven. CD8+ T cell repertoire clonality was compared between 12 healthy donors, around 14 Susac syndrome patients and 15 multiple sclerosis patients. General conclusions and limits of the study: The number of individuals in the TCR sequencing and HLA analysis was recognized as being relatively small.

RNA was extracted with the RNeasy kit and about 0.45 to 1 ug was reverse transcribed using random hexamers. TCR beta CDR3 regions were amplified with the immunoSEQ multiplex PCR assay covering 54 Vbeta and 13 Jbeta segments. To correct PCR amplification bias, a synthetic template baseline was used for both primer optimization and computational correction. For the original study's pipeline: Reads were annotated to V, D and J genes according to IMGT and were analyzed with immunoSEQ Analyzer, with only productive sequences retained. To calculate clonality, Shannon entropy was normalized by log2 of the number of productive unique sequences and then subtracted from one. For each patient and control, public and private clones were evaluated within the 100 most prevalent clones. A clone was defined as Susac-specific if it was absent from the healthy and MS cohorts, from more than 850 published viral clones and from other ImmuneACCESS disease sequences. TCRdb trimmed public reads at Q25 via fastp, called clones via MiXCR and kept in-frame beta chains. One record per CDR3 amino acid sequence lists the most common genes and DNA. V and J calls and clone size were set by TCRdb, not the authors. Across this sample there are about 300,000 distinct CDR3 sequences, with approximately 85% seen only once. Roughly 0.21% of the sample is taken by the ten largest.

V is reduced by 2 bases and J by 4 bases, leaving a spacing of 22 bases between them. The CDR3 covers 18 residues, taking in both the cysteine and the phenylalanine. Solely the CDR3 DNA is kept, with 54 bases framed from the first base. For CDR1 and CDR2, the germline V gene lists SGDLS and YYNGEE. For this clonotype: The specificity of this receptor is unknown. No much larger clone exists at a distance of one base, and base qualities are not known.

Peripheral blood CD8+ and CD4+ T cells from healthy donors, Susac syndrome patients and multiple sclerosis patients were profiled using high-throughput TCR beta sequencing. Treatment-naive patients with stable or active relapsing-remitting disease fulfilling revised McDonald criteria were used as multiple sclerosis controls. Bulk CD8+ and CD4+ T cells were purified magnetically by negative isolation, whereas CD8+ TEMRA cells were enriched by FACS. Blood was collected in EDTA tubes and processed within 24 hours, with PBMCs isolated through density gradient centrifugation. PBMCs destined for TCR sequencing were cryopreserved in liquid nitrogen and later thawed in a 37 °C water bath. The sorted or isolated CD4+, CD8+ and CD8+ TEMRA cells had a purity of 90% or higher.

This sequence uses TRBV9 and TRBJ2-1; a tentative D match to TRBD1 spans 5 bases. The receptor was derived from a human donor with multiple sclerosis. Sequencing input: CD8+ T cells from PBMCs. This receptor carries the CDR3 CASSVGLRGSKGYNEQFF. In nucleotides, the sequence is TGTGCCAGCAGCGTCGGGCTTAGGGGTAGCAAAGGATACAATGAGCAGTTCTTC.